Listed here are 9 T cell receptor beta chains from one sample, sequenced in a study of molecular identifiers for immune sequencing clone quantification. From the PCR reads, TCRdb called clonotypes with MiXCR, one entry per CDR3 protein. The table lists over 550,000 distinct CDR3 sequences, 25% of them singletons. Sequencing was performed on naive CD8+ T cells from blood, with Jurkat cell RNA spiked in. Subset noted: FACS-sorted CD8+CD4-CCR7+CD45RA+ naive T cells. Receptors were obtained from a human donor in good health. Some libraries in this study had Jurkat cell RNA spiked in.

This clonotype has at least ten counts. The chain recombines TRBV13 with TRBJ2-1, with D hard to call. In germline, CDR1 is PRHDT, CDR2 FYEKMQ (reference sequence). The CDR3 has 16 amino acids. Trimming took 4 bases from V and 3 from J, leaving 16 bases between them. The CDR3 sequence is CASSSQPTPGYNEQFF. The CDR3 region has the DNA TGTGCCAGCAGCTCCCAGCCCACGCCGGGCTACAATGAGCAGTTCTTC.

In its sample, this clonotype was seen many times. V gene TRBV29-1 combines with J gene TRBJ1-1; tentatively, D is TRBD1 (6 bases). The CDR3 runs to 11 residues. Between the trimmed V and J ends, which lost 5 bases and 3 bases, there was a span of 7 bases. Germline CDR1 is SQVTM and CDR2 is ANQGSEA. CDR3 DNA sequence: TGCAGCGTTTGGACAGACACTGAAGCTTTCTTT. Amino acids: CSVWTDTEAFF.

In this sample, this clonotype turned up a few times. The genes are TRBV20-1 and TRBJ2-5; tentatively, D is TRBD1 or TRBD2 (5 bases each). The CDR3 length is 15 residues. Trimming removed 4 bases at V and 1 base at J, with 16 bases between. CDR1 DFQATT and CDR2 SNEGSKA come from the germline V gene (reference sequence). The CDR3 sequence: CSATFIWGSQETQYF. The DNA for the CDR3 is TGCAGTGCTACGTTTATTTGGGGGTCCCAAGAGACCCAGTACTTC.

In its sample, this clonotype was seen many times. The rearrangement uses TRBV7-6 and TRBJ2-7; 8 bases fit TRBD2. Germline values: CDR1 SGHVS, CDR2 FNYEAQ. The CDR3 runs to 14 residues. V dropped 5 bases and J dropped 5; count of bases not matched to a gene: 8. CDR3 amino acids: CASSISGTRNEQYF. In nucleotides, the CDR3 is TGTGCCAGCAGCATTAGCGGGACCCGGAACGAGCAGTACTTC.

As concerns this clonotype: Being one base from a much bigger clone, this may be a read error. This rearrangement joins TRBV6-6 to TRBJ2-3; D gene uncertain. Per the germline V gene, CDR1 is MNHNY and CDR2 is SVGAGI (reference sequence). The CDR3 extends over 10 amino acids. As DNA, the CDR3 is TGTGCCATCGGAACAGATACGCGGTATTTT. This sequence encodes CAIGTDTRYF.

Turning to this clonotype: Given a much more abundant clone one base away, this may be a read error. Because it lacks the conserved phenylalanine or tryptophan at the end, this CDR3 is likely a read error. The CDR3 protein is CSVVKTADGELFV. Written as DNA, the CDR3 is TGCAGCGTTGTTAAGACAGCCGACGGGGAGCTGTTTGTT. This sequence joins TRBV29-1 and TRBJ2-2, with a tentative D call TRBD1 (5 bases). The V end was cut by 4 bases, the J end by 7 bases, with 13 bases between. Germline V gene sequence: CDR1 SQVTM, CDR2 ANQGSEA. CDR3 length: 13 residues.

This clonotype has just a few counts. V gene TRBV6-5 combines with J gene TRBJ1-1, with 7 bases lining up with TRBD1. The V and J ends lost 11 bases and 5 bases, in that order; junction bases with no gene match: 11. CDR1 is MNHEY and CDR2 is SVGAGI in the germline V gene. CDR3 length: 13 amino acids. CDR3 nucleotides: TGTGCCGGAGGGGGCACTCCTGGGACTGAAGCTTTCTTT. Protein: CAGGGTPGTEAFF.

The chain is built from TRBV10-3 and TRBJ2-3; D might be TRBD1 (5 bases). The CDR3 length is 16 residues. Germline CDR1 ENHRY, CDR2 SYGVKD. V was clipped by 3 bases and J by 0 bases, with 13 bases between them. The CDR3 loop is CAISDPTDTSTDTQYF. CDR3 in DNA: TGTGCCATCAGTGATCCGACAGATACTAGCACAGATACGCAGTATTTT.

This clonotype showed up just a few times. With a much larger clone just one base away, this may be a read error. The genes are TRBV9 and TRBJ2-2; tentatively, D is TRBD2 (6 bases). Germline V gene data show CDR1 as SGDLS and CDR2 as YYNGEE. There are 16 residues in the CDR3. V lost 2 bases, J lost 3 bases, and 14 bases lay in between. The CDR3 coding sequence is TGTGCCAGCAGCGTGACGCGGGGCCCGCACACCGGGGAGCTGTTTTTT. Protein sequence: CASSVTRGPHTGELFF.